This TCR beta chain was documented in a study of T cell responses to AZD1222 COVID-19 vaccine. This CDR3 is built from 13 residues. Germline CDR1 and CDR2: SGDLS and YYNGEE. Trimming took off 0 bases at V and 8 bases at J, with 10 bases between the two ends. Generated by immunoSEQ multiplex PCR, the TCRdb table keeps only in-frame clones and is missing some. The sample contains about 150,000 clones, less than 90% of which appear only once. This TCR was recovered from an adult in good health. The sequencing here drew on peripheral blood, taken on day 0 of MenACWY control vaccination. V usage is TRBV9 and J usage is TRBJ2-3, with D unclear. The DNA of the CDR3 is TGTGCCAGCAGCGTAGAAAGTTGGAGTACGCAGTATTTT. It yields the protein CASSVESWSTQYF.